This T cell receptor beta chain comes out of a study of blood T cell repertoires in COVID-19. Sequencing used immunoSEQ multiplex PCR; TCRdb keeps in-frame clones, though not all of them. The sample holds about 69,000 clones; approximately 79% are singletons and the top ten take around 47%. Germline V CDR1 and CDR2: LNHDA, SQIVND (reference sequence). The CDR3 extends over 14 amino acids. The ends were cut back, 5 bases at V and 7 bases at J, with 18 bases in the middle. This clone was detected ten times or more. This receptor was taken from a human donor in a cohort sampled during active COVID-19. The chain links TRBV19 to TRBJ2-7; D may be TRBD2 (6 bases). Sequenced: peripheral blood. The CDR3 region is CASSPRLDVGEQYF. The CDR3 coding sequence is TGTGCCAGTAGTCCGAGACTAGACGTGGGAGAGCAGTACTTC. The variable domain in full, completed from reference TRBV19 and TRBJ2-7, reads DGGITQSPKYLFRKEGQNVTLSCEQNLNHDAMYWYRQDPGQGLRLIYYSQIVNDFQKGDIAEGYSVSREKKESFPLTVTSAQKNPTAFYLCASSPRLDVGEQYFGPGTRLTVT.